Each of the 5 T cell receptor beta chains below was sequenced from the same sample in a study of cytomegalovirus exposure and HLA in healthy donors. TCRdb's copy holds only in-frame clones and misses some; the assay was immunoSEQ multiplex PCR. The sample lists about 330,000 clones, roughly 88% occurring once. The specimen was PBMCs. These receptor sequences come from a woman aged 18-35 years in good health and CMV-seronegative.

Concerning this clone: The same CDR3 is also encoded by other DNA sequences in this sample. The chain carries TRBV7-3 and TRBJ2-3, with 7 bases identical to TRBD2. J gave up 2 bases and V 5 bases, and 1 base lay outside the gene matches. The CDR3 has 13 residues. From germline, CDR1 is SGHTA and CDR2 FQGTGA. CDR3 nucleotides: TGTGCCAGCAGCCTAGCGGCCACAGATACGCAGTATTTT. It specifies CASSLAATDTQYF.

This clone was found a few times. V usage is TRBV2 and J usage is TRBJ2-7; TRBD1 is a possible D gene (6 bases). Trimming cost V 9 bases and J 6 bases, with 18 bases left between them. This CDR3 contains 13 residues. Germline V CDR1 and CDR2: SNHLY, FYNNEI. The DNA for the CDR3 is TGTGCCAGAGGGGGAGCAGGTTTTCGCGAGCAGTACTTC. This codes for CARGGAGFREQYF.

The chain carries TRBV5-1 and TRBJ1-5; D is uncertain. Germline V CDR1 and CDR2: SGHRS, YFSETQ. This CDR3 spans 15 amino acids. The V end was cut by 4 bases, the J end by 0 bases, with 11 bases between. In nucleotides, the CDR3 is TGCGCCAGCAGCCAGGACGGGAATAGCAATCAGCCCCAGCATTTT. Protein sequence: CASSQDGNSNQPQHF. The complete variable domain, with remaining parts taken from reference TRBV5-1 and TRBJ1-5, reads KAGVTQTPRYLIKTRGQQVTLSCSPISGHRSVSWYQQTPGQGLQFLFEYFSETQRNKGNFPGRFSGRQFSNSRSEMNVSTLELGDSALYLCASSQDGNSNQPQHFGDGTRLSIL.

This rearrangement joins TRBV5-6 to TRBJ1-5; D may be TRBD1 (6 bases). CDR1 and CDR2 (germline): SGHDT, YYEEEE. Trimming removed 4 bases at V and 6 bases at J, with 14 bases between. This CDR3 is built from 14 residues. CDR3 sequence reads: CASSLAGGAQPQHF. DNA of the CDR3: TGTGCCAGCAGCCTTGCTGGGGGGGCTCAGCCCCAGCATTTT.

The count of this clone is one. This sequence joins TRBV5-4 and TRBJ2-2, with D possibly matching TRBD2 (5 bases). The V gene lost 6 bases and the J gene lost 1 base, with 10 bases spanning the gap. CDR1 and CDR2 from the germline V gene are SGHNT and YYREEE (reference sequence). The CDR3 has 14 residues. CDR3 loop: CASNRGGNTGELFF. The CDR3 DNA follows: TGTGCCAGCAACCGCGGAGGGAACACCGGGGAGCTGTTTTTT.